This T cell receptor (beta chain) was captured in a study of OX40 agonist ivuxolimab in advanced cancers. Looking at the study overall: Partial responses occurred in Three dose-escalation patients, one with hepatocellular carcinoma and two with cutaneous melanoma. General study findings and limits: Low levels of normalized T-cell clonal expansion also appeared in some nonresponders.

Germline loops: CDR1 MRHNA, CDR2 SNTAGT. Unmatched junction bases numbered 4, after V lost 4 bases and J lost 4 bases. The CDR3 consists of 14 residues. Repertoires were generated with immunoSEQ multiplex PCR, while TCRdb's copy carries only in-frame clones and drops some. The table includes approximately 52,000 clones, approximately 86% detected once. As regards this clone: Its antigen is not identified.

The rearrangement uses TRBV6-4 and TRBJ2-3; 8 nucleotides agree with TRBD2. The sequence was obtained from an adult with an advanced solid tumor such as melanoma, head and neck, liver or kidney cancer. Source: CD4+ or CD8+ T cells sorted from blood, taken in a trial of the OX40 agonist ivuxolimab. The CDR3 protein is CASSVFGGADTQYF. The DNA of the CDR3 is TGTGCCAGCAGTGTATTCGGGGGGGCAGATACGCAGTATTTT.